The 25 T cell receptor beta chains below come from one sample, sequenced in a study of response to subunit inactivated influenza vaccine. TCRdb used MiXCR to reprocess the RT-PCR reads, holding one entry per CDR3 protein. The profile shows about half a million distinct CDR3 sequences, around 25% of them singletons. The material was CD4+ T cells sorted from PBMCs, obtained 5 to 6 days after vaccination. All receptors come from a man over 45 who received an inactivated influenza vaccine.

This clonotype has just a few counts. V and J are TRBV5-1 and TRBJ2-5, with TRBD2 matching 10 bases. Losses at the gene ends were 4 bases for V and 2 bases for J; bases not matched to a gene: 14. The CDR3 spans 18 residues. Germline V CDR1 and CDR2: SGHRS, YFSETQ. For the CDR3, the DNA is TGCGCCAGCAGCCCCGGTACCCTAGCGGGGGTGAATCAAGAGACCCAGTACTTC. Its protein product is CASSPGTLAGVNQETQYF. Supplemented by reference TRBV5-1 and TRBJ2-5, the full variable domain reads KAGVTQTPRYLIKTRGQQVTLSCSPISGHRSVSWYQQTPGQGLQFLFEYFSETQRNKGNFPGRFSGRQFSNSRSEMNVSTLELGDSALYLCASSPGTLAGVNQETQYFGPGTRLLVL.

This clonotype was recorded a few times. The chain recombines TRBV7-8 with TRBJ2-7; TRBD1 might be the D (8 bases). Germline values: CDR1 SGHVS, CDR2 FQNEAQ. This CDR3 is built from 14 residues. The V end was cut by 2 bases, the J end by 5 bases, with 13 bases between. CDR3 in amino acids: CASSLWTGRDEQYF. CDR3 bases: TGTGCCAGCAGCTTATGGACAGGGAGGGACGAGCAGTACTTC.

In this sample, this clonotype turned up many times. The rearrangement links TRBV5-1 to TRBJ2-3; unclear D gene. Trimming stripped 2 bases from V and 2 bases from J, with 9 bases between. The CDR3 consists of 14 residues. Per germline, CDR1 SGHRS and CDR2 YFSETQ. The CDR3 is CASSLGAFTDTQYF. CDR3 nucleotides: TGCGCCAGCAGCTTAGGAGCATTCACAGATACGCAGTATTTT. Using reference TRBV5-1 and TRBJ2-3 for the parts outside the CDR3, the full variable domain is KAGVTQTPRYLIKTRGQQVTLSCSPISGHRSVSWYQQTPGQGLQFLFEYFSETQRNKGNFPGRFSGRQFSNSRSEMNVSTLELGDSALYLCASSLGAFTDTQYFGPGTRLTVL.

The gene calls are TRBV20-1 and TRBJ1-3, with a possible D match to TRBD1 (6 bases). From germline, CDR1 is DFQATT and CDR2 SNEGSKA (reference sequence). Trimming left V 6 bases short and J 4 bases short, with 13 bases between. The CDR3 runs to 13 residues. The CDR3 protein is CSALRGGGNTIYF. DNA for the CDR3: TGCAGTGCCCTCCGCGGGGGCGGAAACACCATATATTTT.

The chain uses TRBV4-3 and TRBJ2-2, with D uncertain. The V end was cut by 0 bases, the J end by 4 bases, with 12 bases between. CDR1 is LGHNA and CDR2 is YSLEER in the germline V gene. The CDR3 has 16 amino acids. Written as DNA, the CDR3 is TGCGCCAGCAGCCAAGATAGGCTAGGGCTCACCGGGGAGCTGTTTTTT. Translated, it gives CASSQDRLGLTGELFF.

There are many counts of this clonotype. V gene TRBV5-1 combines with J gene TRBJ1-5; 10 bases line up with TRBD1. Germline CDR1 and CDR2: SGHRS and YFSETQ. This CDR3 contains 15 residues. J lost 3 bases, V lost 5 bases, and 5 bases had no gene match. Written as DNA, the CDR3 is TGCGCCAGCAGTTCCGGGACAGGGGACAATCAGCCCCAGCATTTT. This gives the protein CASSSGTGDNQPQHF.

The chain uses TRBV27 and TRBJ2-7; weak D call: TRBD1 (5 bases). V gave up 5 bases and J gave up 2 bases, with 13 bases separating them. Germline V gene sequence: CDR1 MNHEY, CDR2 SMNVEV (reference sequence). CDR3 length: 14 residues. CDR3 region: CASSPWPRAYEQYF. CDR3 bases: TGTGCCAGCAGTCCATGGCCCAGGGCCTACGAGCAGTACTTC.

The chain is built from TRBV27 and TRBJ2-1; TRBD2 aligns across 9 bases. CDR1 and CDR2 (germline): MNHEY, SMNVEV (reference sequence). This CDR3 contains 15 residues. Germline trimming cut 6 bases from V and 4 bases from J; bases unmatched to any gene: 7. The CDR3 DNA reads TGTGCCAGCAGGGCGAGGACTAGCGAGTACAATGAGCAGTTCTTC. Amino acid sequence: CASRARTSEYNEQFF.

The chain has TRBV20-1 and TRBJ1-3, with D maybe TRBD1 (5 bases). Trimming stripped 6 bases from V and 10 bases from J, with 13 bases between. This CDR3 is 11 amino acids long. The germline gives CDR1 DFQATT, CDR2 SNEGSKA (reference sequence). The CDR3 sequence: CSATADSTIYF. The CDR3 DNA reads TGCAGTGCCACGGCCGACAGTACCATATATTTT.

CDR3 residues: CASSQEGPWLGQETQYF. In DNA, the CDR3 is TGTGCCAGCAGCCAAGAAGGGCCCTGGCTAGGCCAAGAGACCCAGTACTTC. This rearrangement joins TRBV14 to TRBJ2-5; D ambiguous. From germline, CDR1 is SGHDN and CDR2 FVKESK. The CDR3 has 17 amino acids. Trimming shortened V by 0 bases and J by 1 base, and 15 bases separated the two germline ends.

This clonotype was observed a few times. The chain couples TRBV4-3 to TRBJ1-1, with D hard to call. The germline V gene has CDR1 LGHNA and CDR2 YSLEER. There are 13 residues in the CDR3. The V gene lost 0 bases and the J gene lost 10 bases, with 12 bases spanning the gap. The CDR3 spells CASSQDRVTGAFF. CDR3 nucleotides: TGCGCCAGCAGCCAAGATCGAGTTACGGGAGCTTTCTTT.

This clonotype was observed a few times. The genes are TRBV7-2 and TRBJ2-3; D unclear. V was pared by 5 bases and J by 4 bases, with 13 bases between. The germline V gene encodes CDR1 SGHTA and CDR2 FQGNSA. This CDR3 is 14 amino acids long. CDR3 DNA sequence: TGTGCCAGCAGCCCCGGTTTTGCGTCAGATACGCAGTATTTT. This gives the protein CASSPGFASDTQYF.

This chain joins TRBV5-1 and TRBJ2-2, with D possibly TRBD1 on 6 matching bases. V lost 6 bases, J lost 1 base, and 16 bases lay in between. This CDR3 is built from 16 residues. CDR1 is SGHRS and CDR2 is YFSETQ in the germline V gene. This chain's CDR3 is CASNLRATGNTGELFF. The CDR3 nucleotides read TGCGCCAGCAACCTACGCGCGACAGGGAACACCGGGGAGCTGTTTTTT. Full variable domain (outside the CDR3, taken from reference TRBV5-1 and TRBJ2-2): KAGVTQTPRYLIKTRGQQVTLSCSPISGHRSVSWYQQTPGQGLQFLFEYFSETQRNKGNFPGRFSGRQFSNSRSEMNVSTLELGDSALYLCASNLRATGNTGELFFGEGSRLTVL.

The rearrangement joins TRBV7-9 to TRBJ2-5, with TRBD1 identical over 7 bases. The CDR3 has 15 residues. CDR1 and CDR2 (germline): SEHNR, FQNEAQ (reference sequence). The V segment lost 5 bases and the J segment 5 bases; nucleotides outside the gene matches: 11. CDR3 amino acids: CASSPGTVWGETQYF. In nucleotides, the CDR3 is TGTGCCAGCAGCCCAGGGACAGTTTGGGGGGAGACCCAGTACTTC.

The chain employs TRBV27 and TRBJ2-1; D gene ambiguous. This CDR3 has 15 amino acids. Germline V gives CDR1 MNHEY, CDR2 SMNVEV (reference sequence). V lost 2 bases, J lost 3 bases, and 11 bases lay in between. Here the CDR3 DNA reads TGTGCCAGCAGTTTAGAGACTTCTTTCTACAATGAGCAGTTCTTC. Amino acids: CASSLETSFYNEQFF.

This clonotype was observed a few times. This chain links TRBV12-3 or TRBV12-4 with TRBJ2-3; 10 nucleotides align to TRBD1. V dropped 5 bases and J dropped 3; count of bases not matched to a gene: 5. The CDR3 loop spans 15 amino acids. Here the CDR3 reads CASSHRDRGTDTQYF. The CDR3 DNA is TGTGCCAGCAGTCACCGGGACAGGGGAACAGATACGCAGTATTTT.

CDR3 bases: TGCAGTGCTAGAGGTCGGACACAGGGAAGGGCAGATACGCAGTATTTT. Amino acids: CSARGRTQGRADTQYF. The chain is built from TRBV20-1 and TRBJ2-3, with a tentative D call TRBD1 (6 bases). The CDR3 consists of 16 residues. CDR1 and CDR2 (germline): DFQATT, SNEGSKA (reference sequence). Between the trimmed V and J ends, which lost 1 base and 4 bases, there was a span of 18 bases.

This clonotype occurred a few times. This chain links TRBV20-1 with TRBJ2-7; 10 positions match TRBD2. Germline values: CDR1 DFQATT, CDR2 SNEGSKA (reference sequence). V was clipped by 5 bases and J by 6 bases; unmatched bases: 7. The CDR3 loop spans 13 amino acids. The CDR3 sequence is CSASSGGTVEQYF. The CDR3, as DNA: TGCAGTGCTTCTAGCGGGGGAACAGTCGAGCAGTACTTC.

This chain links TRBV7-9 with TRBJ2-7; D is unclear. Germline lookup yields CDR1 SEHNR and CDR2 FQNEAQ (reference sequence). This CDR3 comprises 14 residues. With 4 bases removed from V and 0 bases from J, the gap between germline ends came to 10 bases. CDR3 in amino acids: CASSYHKSSYEQYF. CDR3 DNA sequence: TGTGCCAGCAGCTACCACAAGAGCTCCTACGAGCAGTACTTC.

CDR3 in DNA: TGTGCCAGCAGTCTCGGGACCATGTACCGTACGCAGTATTTT. Translation gives CASSLGTMYRTQYF. This chain connects TRBV28 to TRBJ2-3; D may correspond to TRBD1 or TRBD2 (5 bases each). Germline values: CDR1 MDHEN, CDR2 SYDVKM. The CDR3 covers 14 residues. V lost 5 bases, J lost 8 bases, and 17 bases lay in between.

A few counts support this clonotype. The CDR3 DNA reads as TGTGCCAGCAGCCAAGTAAAAGATACGCAGTATTTT. Protein product: CASSQVKDTQYF. This chain joins TRBV3-1 and TRBJ2-3; D is ambiguous. Trimming took 1 base from V and 5 from J, leaving 4 bases between them. The CDR3 has 12 amino acids. CDR1 LGHDT and CDR2 YNNKEL come from the germline V gene (reference sequence).

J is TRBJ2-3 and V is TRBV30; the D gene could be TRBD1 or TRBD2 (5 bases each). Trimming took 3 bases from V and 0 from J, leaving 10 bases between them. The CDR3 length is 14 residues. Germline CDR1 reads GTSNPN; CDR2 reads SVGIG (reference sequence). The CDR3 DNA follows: TGTGCCTGGAGGGGACCGACTAGCACAGATACGCAGTATTTT. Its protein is CAWRGPTSTDTQYF.

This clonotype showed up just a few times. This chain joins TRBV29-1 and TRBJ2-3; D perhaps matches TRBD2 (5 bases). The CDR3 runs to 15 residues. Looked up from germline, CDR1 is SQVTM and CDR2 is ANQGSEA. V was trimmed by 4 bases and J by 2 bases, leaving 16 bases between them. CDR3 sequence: CSVVGRGSFTDTQYF. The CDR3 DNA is TGCAGCGTTGTAGGTCGAGGGTCTTTCACAGATACGCAGTATTTT.

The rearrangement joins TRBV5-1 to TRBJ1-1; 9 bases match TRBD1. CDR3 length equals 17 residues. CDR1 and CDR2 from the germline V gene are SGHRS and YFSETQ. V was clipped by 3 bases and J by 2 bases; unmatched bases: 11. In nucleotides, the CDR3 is TGCGCCAGCAGCTGGAGGACAGGGGCTTCCTCAAACACTGAAGCTTTCTTT. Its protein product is CASSWRTGASSNTEAFF.

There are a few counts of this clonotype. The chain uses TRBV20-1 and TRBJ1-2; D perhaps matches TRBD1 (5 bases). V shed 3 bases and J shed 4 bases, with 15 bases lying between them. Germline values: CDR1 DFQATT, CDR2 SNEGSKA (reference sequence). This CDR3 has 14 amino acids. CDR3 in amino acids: CSARGGRGGYGYTF. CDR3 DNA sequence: TGCAGTGCTAGGGGGGGACGGGGCGGCTATGGCTACACCTTC.